The entry that follows covers one TCR beta chain sequence. The data were taken from a study of blood T cell repertoires in COVID-19. About the study: Collection of acute and convalescent COVID-19 samples took place in the United States, Italy and Spain.

Original analysis: Estimates of nucleated cell counts were drawn from the amplification of reference gene primers. This table comes from immunoSEQ multiplex PCR, and its TCRdb copy is limited to in-frame clones, with some not included. Clone size and V and J calls were adopted from that table, with D and trimming inferred from the DNA. This table holds 150,000 or so clones, 85% to 90% found once. Germline V gives CDR1 SGHDT, CDR2 YYEEEE. V was pared by 5 bases and J by 5 bases, with 16 bases between. The CDR3 covers 14 residues. This TCR came from a woman in her sixties with acute or convalescent COVID-19. The chain carries TRBV5-6 and TRBJ1-2, with D possibly TRBD1 on 5 matching bases. The specimen was peripheral blood. This chain's CDR3 is CASSPPGRGYGYTF. Written as DNA, the CDR3 is TGTGCCAGCAGTCCCCCGGGTAGGGGATATGGCTACACCTTC.